These 6 T cell receptor beta chains were sequenced from one sample in a study of cytomegalovirus exposure and HLA in healthy donors. A multiplex PCR was run with 60 Vbeta primers and 13 Jbeta primers. The repertoire was sequenced with immunoSEQ multiplex PCR; TCRdb's copy has only in-frame clones and lacks some. Among about 160,000 clones listed, around 80% were seen once. The sequenced sample was PBMCs. The receptors derive from a man aged 35 to 55 in good health and CMV-seronegative.

In this sample, this clone turned up a few times. The J gene is TRBJ2-3, the V gene TRBV19; the D gene is possibly TRBD2 (6 bases). The germline V gene has CDR1 LNHDA and CDR2 SQIVND (reference sequence). The germline V and J ends were trimmed by 0 bases and 4 bases, with 17 bases remaining between them. The CDR3 loop spans 17 amino acids. The CDR3 loop reads CASSIEARGVSSDTQYF. The DNA for the CDR3 is TGTGCCAGTAGTATAGAGGCTCGCGGGGTTTCGTCAGATACGCAGTATTTT.

This chain joins TRBV4-1 and TRBJ2-1; 9 positions match TRBD2. The length of the CDR3 is 17 residues. The V segment lost 0 bases and the J segment 4 bases; nucleotides outside the gene matches: 7. Looked up from germline, CDR1 is MGHRA and CDR2 is YSYEKL. The CDR3 DNA sequence: TGCGCCAGCAGCCAAGATATGGCGGGAGGGCGTTACAATGAGCAGTTCTTC. It yields the protein CASSQDMAGGRYNEQFF.

The chain is built from TRBV4-2 and TRBJ2-7; 9 bases agree with TRBD2. The CDR3 runs 17 residues. J lost 2 bases, V lost 1 base, and 9 bases had no gene match. The germline CDR1 and CDR2 sequences are LGHNA and YNFKEQ. The DNA for the CDR3 is TGTGCCAGCAGCCAAGCTCGCGGGAGGGATTCCCCCTACGAGCAGTACTTC. Its protein product is CASSQARGRDSPYEQYF.

V usage is TRBV28 and J usage is TRBJ2-7; tentatively, D is TRBD2 (5 bases). The CDR3 length is 14 residues. Germline CDR1 is MDHEN and CDR2 is SYDVKM. The V end was cut by 3 bases, the J end by 0 bases, with 9 bases between. The DNA for the CDR3 is TGTGCCAGCAGTTTGCGGACTGGCTCCTACGAGCAGTACTTC. Protein product: CASSLRTGSYEQYF.

The chain carries TRBV10-3 and TRBJ2-3; no reliable D call. V dropped 3 bases and J dropped 4 bases, with 8 bases sitting between them. This CDR3 contains 13 residues. The germline V gene has CDR1 ENHRY and CDR2 SYGVKD. The CDR3 region has the DNA TGTGCCATCAGTGACGAGGCGGCAGATACGCAGTATTTT. Protein: CAISDEAADTQYF.

The V gene is TRBV10-3, the J gene TRBJ2-1, with D tentatively TRBD1 (6 bases). Trimming cost V 6 bases and J 10 bases, with 19 bases left between them. CDR3 length equals 14 residues. From germline, CDR1 is ENHRY and CDR2 SYGVKD. This CDR3 reads CAIREGVQGREQFF. The CDR3 DNA reads as TGTGCCATCAGAGAGGGGGTACAGGGTAGGGAGCAGTTCTTC.